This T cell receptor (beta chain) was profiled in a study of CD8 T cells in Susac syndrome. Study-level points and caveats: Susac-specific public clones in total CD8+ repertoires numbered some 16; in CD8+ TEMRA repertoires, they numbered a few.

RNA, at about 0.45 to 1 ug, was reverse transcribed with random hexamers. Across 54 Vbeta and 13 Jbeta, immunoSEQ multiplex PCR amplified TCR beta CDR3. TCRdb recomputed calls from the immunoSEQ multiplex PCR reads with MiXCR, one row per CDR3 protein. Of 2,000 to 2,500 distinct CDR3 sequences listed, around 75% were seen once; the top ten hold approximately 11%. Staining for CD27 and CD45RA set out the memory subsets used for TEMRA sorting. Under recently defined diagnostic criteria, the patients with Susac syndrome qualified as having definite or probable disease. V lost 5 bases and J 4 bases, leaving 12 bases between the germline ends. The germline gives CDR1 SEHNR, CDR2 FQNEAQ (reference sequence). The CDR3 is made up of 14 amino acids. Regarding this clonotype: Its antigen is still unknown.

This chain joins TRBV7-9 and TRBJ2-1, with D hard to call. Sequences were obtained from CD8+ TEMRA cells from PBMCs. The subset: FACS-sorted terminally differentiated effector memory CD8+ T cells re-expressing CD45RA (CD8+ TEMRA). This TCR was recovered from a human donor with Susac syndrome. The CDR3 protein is CASSTWTRYNEQFF. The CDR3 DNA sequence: TGTGCCAGCAGCACCTGGACCAGATACAATGAGCAGTTCTTC.